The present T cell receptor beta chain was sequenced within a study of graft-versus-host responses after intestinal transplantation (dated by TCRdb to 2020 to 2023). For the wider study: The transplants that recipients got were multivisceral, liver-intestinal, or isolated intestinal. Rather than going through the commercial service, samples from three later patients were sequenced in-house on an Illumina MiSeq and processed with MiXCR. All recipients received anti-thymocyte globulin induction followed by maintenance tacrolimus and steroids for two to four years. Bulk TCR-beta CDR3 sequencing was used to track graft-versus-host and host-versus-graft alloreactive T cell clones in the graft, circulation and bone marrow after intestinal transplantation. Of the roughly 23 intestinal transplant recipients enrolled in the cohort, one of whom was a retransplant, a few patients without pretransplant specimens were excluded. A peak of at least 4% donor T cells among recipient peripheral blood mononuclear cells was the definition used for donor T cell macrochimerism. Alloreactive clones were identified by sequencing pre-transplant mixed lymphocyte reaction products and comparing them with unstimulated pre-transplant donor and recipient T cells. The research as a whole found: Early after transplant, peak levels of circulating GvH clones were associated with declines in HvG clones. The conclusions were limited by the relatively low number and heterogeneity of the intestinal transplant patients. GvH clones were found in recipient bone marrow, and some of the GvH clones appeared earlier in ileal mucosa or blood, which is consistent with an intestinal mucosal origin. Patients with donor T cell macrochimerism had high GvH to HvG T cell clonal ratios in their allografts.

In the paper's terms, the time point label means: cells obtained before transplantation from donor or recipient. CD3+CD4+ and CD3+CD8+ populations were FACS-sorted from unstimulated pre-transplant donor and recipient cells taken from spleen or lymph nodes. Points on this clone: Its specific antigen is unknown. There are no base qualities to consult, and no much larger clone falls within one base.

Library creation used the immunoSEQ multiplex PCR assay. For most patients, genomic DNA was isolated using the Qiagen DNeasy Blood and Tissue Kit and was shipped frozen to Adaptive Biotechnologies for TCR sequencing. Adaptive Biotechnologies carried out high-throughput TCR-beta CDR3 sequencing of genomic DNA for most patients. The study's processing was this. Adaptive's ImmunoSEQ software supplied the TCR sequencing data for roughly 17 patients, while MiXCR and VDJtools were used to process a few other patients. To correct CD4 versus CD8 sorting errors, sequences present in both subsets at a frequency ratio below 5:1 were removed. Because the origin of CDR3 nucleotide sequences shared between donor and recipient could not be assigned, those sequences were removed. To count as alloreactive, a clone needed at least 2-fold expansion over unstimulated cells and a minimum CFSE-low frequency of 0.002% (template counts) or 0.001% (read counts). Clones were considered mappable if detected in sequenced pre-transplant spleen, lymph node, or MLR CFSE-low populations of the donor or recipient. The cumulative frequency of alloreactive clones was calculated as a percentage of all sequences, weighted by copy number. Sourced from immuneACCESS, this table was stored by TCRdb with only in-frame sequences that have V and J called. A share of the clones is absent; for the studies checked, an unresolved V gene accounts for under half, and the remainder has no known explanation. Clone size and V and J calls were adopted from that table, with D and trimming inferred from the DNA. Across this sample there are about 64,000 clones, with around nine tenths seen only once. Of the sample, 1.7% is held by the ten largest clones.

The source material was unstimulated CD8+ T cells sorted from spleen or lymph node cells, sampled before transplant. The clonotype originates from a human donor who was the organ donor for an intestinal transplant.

The nucleotide sequence reads TGTGCCAGCACTCGGCTCCCGGGACTAGCGGGAGCGTTTCAAGAGACCCAGTACTTC. This translates into CASTRLPGLAGAFQETQYF. The rearranged chain carries TRBV28 and TRBJ2-5, with 14 bases matching TRBD2. V is pruned by 7 bases and J by 2 bases, leaving 15 bases of the junction without a gene match. For CDR1 and CDR2, the germline V gene lists MDHEN and SYDVKM. Taken from cysteine to phenylalanine, the CDR3 has 19 residues. Just CDR3 DNA is preserved here, 57 bases in frame from base 1.